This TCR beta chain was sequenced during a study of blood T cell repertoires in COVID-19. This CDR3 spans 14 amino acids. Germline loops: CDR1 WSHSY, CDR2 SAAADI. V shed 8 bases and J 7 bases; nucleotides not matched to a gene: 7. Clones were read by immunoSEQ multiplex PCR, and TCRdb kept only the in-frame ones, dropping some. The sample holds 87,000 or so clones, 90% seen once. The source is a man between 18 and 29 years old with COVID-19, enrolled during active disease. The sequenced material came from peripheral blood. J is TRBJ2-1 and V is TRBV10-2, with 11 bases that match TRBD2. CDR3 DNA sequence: TGCGCCAGCTATTGGCTAGCGGGAGGAAATGAGCAGTTCTTC. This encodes CASYWLAGGNEQFF.